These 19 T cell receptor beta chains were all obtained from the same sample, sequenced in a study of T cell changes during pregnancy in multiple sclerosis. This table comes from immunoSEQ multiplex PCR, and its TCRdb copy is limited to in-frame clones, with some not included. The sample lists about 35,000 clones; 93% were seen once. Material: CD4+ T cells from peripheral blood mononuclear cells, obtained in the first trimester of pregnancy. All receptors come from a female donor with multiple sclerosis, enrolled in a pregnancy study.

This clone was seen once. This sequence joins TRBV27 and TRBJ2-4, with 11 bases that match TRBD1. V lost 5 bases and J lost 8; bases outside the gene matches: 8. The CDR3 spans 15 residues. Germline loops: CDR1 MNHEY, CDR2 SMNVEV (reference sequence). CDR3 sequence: CASSPRTGGSYIQYF. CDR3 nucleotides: TGTGCCAGCAGTCCCCGGACAGGGGGCTCTTACATTCAGTACTTC.

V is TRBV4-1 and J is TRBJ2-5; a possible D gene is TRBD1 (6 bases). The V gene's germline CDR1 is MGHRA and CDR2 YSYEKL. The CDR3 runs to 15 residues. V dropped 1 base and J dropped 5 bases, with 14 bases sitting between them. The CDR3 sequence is CASSQVTGSRETQYF. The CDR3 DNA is TGCGCCAGCAGCCAAGTTACAGGGAGCCGGGAGACCCAGTACTTC.

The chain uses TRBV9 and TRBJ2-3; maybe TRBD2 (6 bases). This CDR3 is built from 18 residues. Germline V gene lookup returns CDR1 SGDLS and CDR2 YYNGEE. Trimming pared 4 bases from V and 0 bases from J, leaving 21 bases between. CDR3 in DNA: TGTGCCAGCAGCCCGGGCCTATGGGCGGGGCCGAGCACAGATACGCAGTATTTT. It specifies CASSPGLWAGPSTDTQYF.

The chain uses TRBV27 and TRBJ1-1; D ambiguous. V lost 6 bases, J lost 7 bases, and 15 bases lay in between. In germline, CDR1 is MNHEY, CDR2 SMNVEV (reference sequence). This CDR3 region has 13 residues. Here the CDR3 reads CASSGTGAGEAFF. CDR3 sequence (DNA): TGTGCCAGCAGCGGAACGGGAGCCGGTGAAGCTTTCTTT.

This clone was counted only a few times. CDR3 loop: CASSPPGAYEQYF. In nucleotides, the CDR3 is TGTGCCAGCAGCCCGCCAGGGGCCTACGAGCAGTACTTC. The genes are TRBV14 and TRBJ2-7; TRBD1 is a possible D gene (6 bases). CDR3 length: 13 amino acids. With 4 bases removed from V and 2 bases from J, the gap between germline ends came to 9 bases. Germline V lookup: CDR1 SGHDN, CDR2 FVKESK.

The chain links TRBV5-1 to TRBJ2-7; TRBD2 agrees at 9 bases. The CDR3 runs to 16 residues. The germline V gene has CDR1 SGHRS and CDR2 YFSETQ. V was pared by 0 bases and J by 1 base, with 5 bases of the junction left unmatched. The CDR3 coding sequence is TGCGCCAGCAGCTTGGGGGGTAGCGGGAGTTCCTACGAGCAGTACTTC. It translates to CASSLGGSGSSYEQYF.

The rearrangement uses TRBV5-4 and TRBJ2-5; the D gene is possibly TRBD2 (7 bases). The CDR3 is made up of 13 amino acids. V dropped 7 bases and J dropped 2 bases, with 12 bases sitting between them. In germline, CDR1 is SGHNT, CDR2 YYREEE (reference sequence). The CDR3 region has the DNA TGTGCCAGCTCGGGGGGCATACAAGAGACCCAGTACTTC. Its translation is CASSGGIQETQYF. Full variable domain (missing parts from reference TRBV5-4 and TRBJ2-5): ETGVTQSPTHLIKTRGQQVTLRCSSQSGHNTVSWYQQALGQGPQFIFQYYREEENGRGNFPPRFSGLQFPNYSSELNVNALELDDSALYLCASSGGIQETQYFGPGTRLLVL.

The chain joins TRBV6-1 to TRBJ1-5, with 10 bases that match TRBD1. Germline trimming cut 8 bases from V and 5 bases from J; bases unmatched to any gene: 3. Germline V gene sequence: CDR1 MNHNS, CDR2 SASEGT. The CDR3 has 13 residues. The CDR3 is CASDRGLHQPQHF. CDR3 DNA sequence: TGTGCCAGCGACAGGGGGCTGCATCAGCCCCAGCATTTT.

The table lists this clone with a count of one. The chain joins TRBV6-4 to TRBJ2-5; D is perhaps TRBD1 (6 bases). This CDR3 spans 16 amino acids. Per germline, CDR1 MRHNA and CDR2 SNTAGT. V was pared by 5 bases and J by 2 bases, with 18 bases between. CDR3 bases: TGTGCCAGCAGTCAAAGGGACAAGGGCCTACAAGAGACCCAGTACTTC. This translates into CASSQRDKGLQETQYF.

CDR3 nucleotides: TGTGCCAGCAGTTCCGGCGGACAGGTGACCTCCTACGAGCAGTACTTC. Encoded protein: CASSSGGQVTSYEQYF. The gene calls are TRBV6-6 and TRBJ2-7; 7 bases are a match to TRBD1. With 4 bases clipped from V and 0 bases from J, the junction kept 9 bases outside the gene matches. CDR1 and CDR2 (germline): MNHNY, SVGAGI (reference sequence). The length of the CDR3 is 16 residues.

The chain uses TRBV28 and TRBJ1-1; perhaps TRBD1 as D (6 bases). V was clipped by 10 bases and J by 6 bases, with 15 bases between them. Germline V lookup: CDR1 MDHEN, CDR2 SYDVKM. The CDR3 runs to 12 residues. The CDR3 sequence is CATITGFAEAFF. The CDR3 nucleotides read TGTGCCACCATTACAGGGTTCGCTGAAGCTTTCTTT. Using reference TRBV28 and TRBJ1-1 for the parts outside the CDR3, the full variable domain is DVKVTQSSRYLVKRTGEKVFLECVQDMDHENMFWYRQDPGLGLRLIYFSYDVKMKEKGDIPEGYSVSREKKERFSLILESASTNQTSMYLCATITGFAEAFFGQGTRLTVV.

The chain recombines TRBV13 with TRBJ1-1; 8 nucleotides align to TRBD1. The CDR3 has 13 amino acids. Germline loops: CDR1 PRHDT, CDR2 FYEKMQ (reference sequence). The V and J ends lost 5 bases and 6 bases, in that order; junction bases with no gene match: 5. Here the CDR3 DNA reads TGTGCCAGCAGCCTTCAGGGGGCCGCTGAAGCTTTCTTT. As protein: CASSLQGAAEAFF.

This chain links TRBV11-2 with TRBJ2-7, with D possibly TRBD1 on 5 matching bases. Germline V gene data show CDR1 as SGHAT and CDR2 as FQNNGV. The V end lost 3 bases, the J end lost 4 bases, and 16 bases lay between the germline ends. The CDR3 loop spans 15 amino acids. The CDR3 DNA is TGTGCCAGCAGCTTGAACAGGAATGTCGGATACGAGCAGTACTTC. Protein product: CASSLNRNVGYEQYF.

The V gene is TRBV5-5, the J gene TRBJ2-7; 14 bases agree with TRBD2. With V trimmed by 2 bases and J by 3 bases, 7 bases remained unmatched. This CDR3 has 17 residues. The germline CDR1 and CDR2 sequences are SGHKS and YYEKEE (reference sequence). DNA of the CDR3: TGTGCCAGCAGCTTTGGACTAGCGGGGGGTTCTTTCTACGAGCAGTACTTC. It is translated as CASSFGLAGGSFYEQYF.

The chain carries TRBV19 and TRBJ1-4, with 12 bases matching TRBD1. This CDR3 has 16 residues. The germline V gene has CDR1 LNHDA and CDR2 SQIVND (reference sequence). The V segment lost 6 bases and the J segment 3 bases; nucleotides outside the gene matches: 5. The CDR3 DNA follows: TGTGCCAGTAGGGGGGACAGGGGGCGATCTAATGAAAAACTGTTTTTT. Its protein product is CASRGDRGRSNEKLFF.

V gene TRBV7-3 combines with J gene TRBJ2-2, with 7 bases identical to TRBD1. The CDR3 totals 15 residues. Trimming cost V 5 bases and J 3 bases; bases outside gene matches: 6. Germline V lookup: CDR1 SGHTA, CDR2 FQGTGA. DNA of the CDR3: TGTGCCAGCAGCCCACAGGGGTCGGACACCGGGGAGCTGTTTTTT. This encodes CASSPQGSDTGELFF.

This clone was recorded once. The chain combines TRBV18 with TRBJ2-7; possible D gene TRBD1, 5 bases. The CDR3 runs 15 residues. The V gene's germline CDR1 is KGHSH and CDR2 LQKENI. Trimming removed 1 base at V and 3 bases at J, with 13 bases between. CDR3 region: CASSPLRDRGYEQYF. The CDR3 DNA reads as TGTGCCAGCTCACCACTCCGCGACAGAGGCTACGAGCAGTACTTC. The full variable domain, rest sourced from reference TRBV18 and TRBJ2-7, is NAGVMQNPRHLVRRRGQEARLRCSPMKGHSHVYWYRQLPEEGLKFMVYLQKENIIDESGMPKERFSAEFPKEGPSILRIQQVVRGDSAAYFCASSPLRDRGYEQYFGPGTRLTVT.

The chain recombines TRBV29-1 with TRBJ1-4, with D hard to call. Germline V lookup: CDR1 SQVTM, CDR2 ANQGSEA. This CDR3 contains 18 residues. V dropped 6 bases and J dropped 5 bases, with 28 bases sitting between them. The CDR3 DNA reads TGCAGCGTCCCACCCGACACCCGACGGGGAGTTAAGAATGAAAAACTGTTTTTT. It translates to CSVPPDTRRGVKNEKLFF.

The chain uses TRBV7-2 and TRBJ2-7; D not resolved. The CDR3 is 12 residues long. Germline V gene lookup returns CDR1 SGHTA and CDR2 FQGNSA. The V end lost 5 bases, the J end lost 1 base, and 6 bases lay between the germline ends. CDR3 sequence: CASSPHSYEQYF. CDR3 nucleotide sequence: TGTGCCAGCAGCCCCCATTCCTACGAGCAGTACTTC.